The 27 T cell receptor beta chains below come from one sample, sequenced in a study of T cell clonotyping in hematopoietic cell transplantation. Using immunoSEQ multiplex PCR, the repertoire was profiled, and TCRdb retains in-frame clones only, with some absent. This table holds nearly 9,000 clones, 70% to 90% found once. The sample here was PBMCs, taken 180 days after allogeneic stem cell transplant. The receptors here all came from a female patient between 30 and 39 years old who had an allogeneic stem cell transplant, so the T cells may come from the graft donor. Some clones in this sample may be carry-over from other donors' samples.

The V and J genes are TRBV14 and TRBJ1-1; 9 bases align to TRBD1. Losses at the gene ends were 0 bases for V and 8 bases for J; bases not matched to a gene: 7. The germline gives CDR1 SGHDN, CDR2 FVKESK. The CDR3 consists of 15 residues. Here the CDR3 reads CASSQDPRDRAEAFF. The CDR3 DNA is TGTGCCAGCAGCCAAGATCCCCGGGACAGGGCAGAAGCTTTCTTT.

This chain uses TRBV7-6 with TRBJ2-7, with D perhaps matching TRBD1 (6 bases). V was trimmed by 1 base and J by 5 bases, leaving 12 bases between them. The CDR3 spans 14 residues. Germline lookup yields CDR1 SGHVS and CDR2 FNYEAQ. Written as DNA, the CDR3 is TGTGCCAGCAGCTTAGTAGGGGGAAAGGACGAGCAGTACTTC. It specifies CASSLVGGKDEQYF.

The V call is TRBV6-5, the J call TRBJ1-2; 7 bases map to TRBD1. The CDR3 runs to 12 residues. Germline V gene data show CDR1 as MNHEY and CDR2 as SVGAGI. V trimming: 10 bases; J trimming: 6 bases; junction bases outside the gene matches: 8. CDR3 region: CATYGGGHGYTF. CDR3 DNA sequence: TGTGCCACCTATGGAGGGGGCCATGGCTACACCTTC.

CDR3 in DNA: TGTGCCTGGAGTCCGACTAGGGGCGGGCAGTACTTC. It encodes CAWSPTRGGQYF. The rearrangement joins TRBV30 to TRBJ2-7; TRBD2 is a possible D gene (6 bases). This CDR3 contains 12 residues. The V gene lost 2 bases and the J gene lost 9 bases, with 14 bases spanning the gap. CDR1 is GTSNPN and CDR2 is SVGIG in the germline V gene (reference sequence).

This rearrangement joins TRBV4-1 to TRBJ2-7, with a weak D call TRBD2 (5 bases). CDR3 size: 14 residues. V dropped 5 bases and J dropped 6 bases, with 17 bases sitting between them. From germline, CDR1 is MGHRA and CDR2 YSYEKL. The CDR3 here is CASSNRAAQSEQYF. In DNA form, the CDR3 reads TGCGCCAGCAGCAATAGAGCGGCTCAGTCCGAGCAGTACTTC.

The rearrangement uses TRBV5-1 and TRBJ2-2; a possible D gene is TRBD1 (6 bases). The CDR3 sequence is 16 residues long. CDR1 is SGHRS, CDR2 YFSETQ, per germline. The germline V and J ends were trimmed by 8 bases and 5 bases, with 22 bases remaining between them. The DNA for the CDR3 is TGCGCCAGTCTTCGCGGAGGACAGAGACTGACCGGGGAGCTGTTTTTT. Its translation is CASLRGGQRLTGELFF. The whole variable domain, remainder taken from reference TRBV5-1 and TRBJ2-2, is KAGVTQTPRYLIKTRGQQVTLSCSPISGHRSVSWYQQTPGQGLQFLFEYFSETQRNKGNFPGRFSGRQFSNSRSEMNVSTLELGDSALYLCASLRGGQRLTGELFFGEGSRLTVL.

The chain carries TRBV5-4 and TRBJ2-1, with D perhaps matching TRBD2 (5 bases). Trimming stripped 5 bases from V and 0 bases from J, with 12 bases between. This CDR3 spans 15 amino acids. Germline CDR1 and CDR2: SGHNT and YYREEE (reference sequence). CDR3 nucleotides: TGTGCCAGCAGTCCGGGGTTCCCCTCCTACAATGAGCAGTTCTTC. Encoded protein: CASSPGFPSYNEQFF.

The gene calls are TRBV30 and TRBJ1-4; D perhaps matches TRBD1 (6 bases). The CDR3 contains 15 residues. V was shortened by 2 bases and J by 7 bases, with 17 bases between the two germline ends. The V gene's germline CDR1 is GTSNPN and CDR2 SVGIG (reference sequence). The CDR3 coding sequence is TGTGCCTGGAGTACCACAGGGCGGTGGTCTGAAAAACTGTTTTTT. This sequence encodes CAWSTTGRWSEKLFF. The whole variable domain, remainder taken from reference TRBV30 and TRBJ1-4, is SQTIHQWPATLVQPVGSPLSLECTVEGTSNPNLYWYRQAAGRGLQLLFYSVGIGQISSEVPQNLSASRPQDRQFILSSKKLLLSDSGFYLCAWSTTGRWSEKLFFGSGTQLSVL.

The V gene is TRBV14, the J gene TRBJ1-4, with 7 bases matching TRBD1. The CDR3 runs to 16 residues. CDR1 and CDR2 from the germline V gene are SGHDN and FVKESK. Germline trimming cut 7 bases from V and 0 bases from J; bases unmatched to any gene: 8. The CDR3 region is CASTAGQLTTNEKLFF. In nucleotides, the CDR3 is TGTGCCAGCACCGCGGGACAGCTCACAACTAATGAAAAACTGTTTTTT.

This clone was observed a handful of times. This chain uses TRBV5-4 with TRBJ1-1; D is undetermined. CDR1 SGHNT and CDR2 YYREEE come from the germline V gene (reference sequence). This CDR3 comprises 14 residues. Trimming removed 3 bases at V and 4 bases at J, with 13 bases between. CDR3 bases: TGTGCCAGCAGCTATGGCCTGGGAGGCACTGAAGCTTTCTTT. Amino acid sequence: CASSYGLGGTEAFF.

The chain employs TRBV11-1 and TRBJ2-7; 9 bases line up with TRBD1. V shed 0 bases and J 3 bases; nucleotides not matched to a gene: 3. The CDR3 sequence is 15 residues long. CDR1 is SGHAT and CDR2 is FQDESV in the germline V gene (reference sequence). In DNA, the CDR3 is TGTGCCAGCAGCTTAGCGGGGACAGGGCTCTACGAGCAGTACTTC. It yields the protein CASSLAGTGLYEQYF.

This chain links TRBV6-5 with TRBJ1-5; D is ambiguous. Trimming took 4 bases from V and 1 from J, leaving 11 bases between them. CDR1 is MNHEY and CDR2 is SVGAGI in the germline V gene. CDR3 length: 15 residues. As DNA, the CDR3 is TGTGCCAGCAGTTCGGGGTGGAGGAGCAATCAGCCCCAGCATTTT. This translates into CASSSGWRSNQPQHF.

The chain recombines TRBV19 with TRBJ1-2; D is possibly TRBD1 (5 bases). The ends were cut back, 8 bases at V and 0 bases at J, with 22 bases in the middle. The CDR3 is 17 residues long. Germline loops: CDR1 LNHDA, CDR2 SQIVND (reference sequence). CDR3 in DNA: TGTGCCAGTGGCGGGTCGGGCAGGGCACCAGCTAACTATGGCTACACCTTC. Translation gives CASGGSGRAPANYGYTF.

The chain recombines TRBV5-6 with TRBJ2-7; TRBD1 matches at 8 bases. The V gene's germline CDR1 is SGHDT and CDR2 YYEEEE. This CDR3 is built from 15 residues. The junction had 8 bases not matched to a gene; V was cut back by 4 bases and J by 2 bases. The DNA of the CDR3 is TGTGCCAGCAGCGGGGCCGGGACAGGAGCCTACGAGCAGTACTTC. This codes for CASSGAGTGAYEQYF.

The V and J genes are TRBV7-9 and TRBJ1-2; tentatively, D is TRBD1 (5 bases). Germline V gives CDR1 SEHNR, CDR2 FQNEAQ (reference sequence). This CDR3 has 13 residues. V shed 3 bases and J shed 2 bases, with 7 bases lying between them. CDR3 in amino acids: CASSLTANYGYTF. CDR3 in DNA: TGTGCCAGCAGCTTGACAGCCAACTATGGCTACACCTTC.

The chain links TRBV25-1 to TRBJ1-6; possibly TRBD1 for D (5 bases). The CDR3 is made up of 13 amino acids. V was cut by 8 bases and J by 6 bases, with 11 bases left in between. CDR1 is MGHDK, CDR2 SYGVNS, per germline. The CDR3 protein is CASRPGPNSPLHF. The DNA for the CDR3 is TGTGCCAGCCGGCCGGGACCTAATTCACCCCTCCACTTT.

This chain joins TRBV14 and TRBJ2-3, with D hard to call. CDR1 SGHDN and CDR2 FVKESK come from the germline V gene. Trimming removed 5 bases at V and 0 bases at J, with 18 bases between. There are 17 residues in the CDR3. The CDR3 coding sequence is TGTGCCAGCAGCTATCAGACCGACCCCGCTAGCACAGATACGCAGTATTTT. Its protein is CASSYQTDPASTDTQYF.

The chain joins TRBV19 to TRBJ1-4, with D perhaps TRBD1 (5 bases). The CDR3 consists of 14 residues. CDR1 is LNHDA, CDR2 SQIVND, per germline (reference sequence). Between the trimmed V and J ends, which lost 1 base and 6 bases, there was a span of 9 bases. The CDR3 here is CASSIGDVYEKLFF. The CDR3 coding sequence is TGTGCCAGTAGTATAGGGGACGTTTATGAAAAACTGTTTTTT.

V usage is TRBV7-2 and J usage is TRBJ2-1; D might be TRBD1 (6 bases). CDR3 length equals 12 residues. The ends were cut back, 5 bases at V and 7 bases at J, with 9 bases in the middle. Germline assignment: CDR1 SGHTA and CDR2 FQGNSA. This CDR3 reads CASSADRNEQFF. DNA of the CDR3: TGTGCCAGCAGCGCCGACAGGAATGAGCAGTTCTTC.

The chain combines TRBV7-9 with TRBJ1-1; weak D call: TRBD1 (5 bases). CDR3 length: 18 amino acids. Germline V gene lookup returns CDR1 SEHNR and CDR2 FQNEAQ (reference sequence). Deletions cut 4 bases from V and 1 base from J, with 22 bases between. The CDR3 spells CASSSDARGPRGNTEAFF. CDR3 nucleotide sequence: TGTGCCAGCAGCTCCGACGCCCGGGGCCCTCGCGGGAACACTGAAGCTTTCTTT.

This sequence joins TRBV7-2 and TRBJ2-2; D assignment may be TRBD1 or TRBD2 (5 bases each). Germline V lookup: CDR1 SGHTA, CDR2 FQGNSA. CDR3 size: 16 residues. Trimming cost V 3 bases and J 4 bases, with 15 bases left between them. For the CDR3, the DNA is TGTGCCAGCAGCTTGGGGTGGGGCGCGGGCACCGGGGAGCTGTTTTTT. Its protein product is CASSLGWGAGTGELFF. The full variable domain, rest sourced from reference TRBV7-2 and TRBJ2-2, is GAGVSQSPSNKVTEKGKDVELRCDPISGHTALYWYRQSLGQGLEFLIYFQGNSAPDKSGLPSDRFSAERTGGSVSTLTIQRTQQEDSAVYLCASSLGWGAGTGELFFGEGSRLTVL.

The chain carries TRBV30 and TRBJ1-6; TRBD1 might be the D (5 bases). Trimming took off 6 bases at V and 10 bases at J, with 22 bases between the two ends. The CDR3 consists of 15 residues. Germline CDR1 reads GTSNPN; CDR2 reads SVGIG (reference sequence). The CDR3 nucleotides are TGTGCCTGTCAAATCCCCGGGACCGGAGTCTCACCCCTCCACTTT. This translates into CACQIPGTGVSPLHF.

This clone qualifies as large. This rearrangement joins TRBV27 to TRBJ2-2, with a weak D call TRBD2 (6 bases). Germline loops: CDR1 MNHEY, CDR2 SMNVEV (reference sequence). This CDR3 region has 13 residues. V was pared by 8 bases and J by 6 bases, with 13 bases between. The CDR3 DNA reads TGTGCCAGCCGACCTGGAGGGGCCGGGGAGCTGTTTTTT. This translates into CASRPGGAGELFF.

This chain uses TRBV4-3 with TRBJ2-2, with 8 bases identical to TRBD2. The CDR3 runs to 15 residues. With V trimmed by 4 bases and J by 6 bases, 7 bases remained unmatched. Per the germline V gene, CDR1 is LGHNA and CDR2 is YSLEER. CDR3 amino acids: CASSRTAGGPGELFF. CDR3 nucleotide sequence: TGCGCCAGCAGCCGGACGGCGGGGGGCCCCGGGGAGCTGTTTTTT.

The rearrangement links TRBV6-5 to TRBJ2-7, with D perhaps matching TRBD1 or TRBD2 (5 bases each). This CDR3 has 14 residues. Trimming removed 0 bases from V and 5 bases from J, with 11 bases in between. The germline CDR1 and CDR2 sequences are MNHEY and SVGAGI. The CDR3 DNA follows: TGTGCCAGCAGTTACTCGAGGGGAGTGAACGAGCAGTACTTC. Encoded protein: CASSYSRGVNEQYF.

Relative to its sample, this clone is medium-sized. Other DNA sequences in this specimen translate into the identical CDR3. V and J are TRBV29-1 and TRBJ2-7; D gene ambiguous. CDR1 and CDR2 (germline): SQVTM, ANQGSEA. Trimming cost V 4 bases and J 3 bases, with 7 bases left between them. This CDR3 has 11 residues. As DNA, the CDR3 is TGCAGCGTTGGGGGTTACTACGAGCAGTACTTC. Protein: CSVGGYYEQYF.

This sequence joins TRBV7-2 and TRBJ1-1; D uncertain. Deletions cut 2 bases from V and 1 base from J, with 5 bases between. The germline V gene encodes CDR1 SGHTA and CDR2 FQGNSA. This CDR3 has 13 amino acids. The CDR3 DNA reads TGTGCCAGCAGCTTAATGAGGAACACTGAAGCTTTCTTT. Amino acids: CASSLMRNTEAFF.